The 19 T cell receptor beta chains given below trace back to one sample, sequenced in a study of a mutant IDH1 vaccine in newly diagnosed glioma. The time point: baseline, week 1 (first vaccination visit). Described treatment: pre-vaccination baseline after standard-of-care therapy. Assay used: immunoSEQ multiplex PCR; TCRdb lists only in-frame clones, some missing. This table has 55,000 to 70,000 clones, roughly 85% appearing once. The sequencing used PBMCs, collected from a glioma patient treated with radiotherapy, temozolomide or both. These receptors were obtained from a man aged 25 to 40 with glioma.

Only a few counts were recorded for this clone. This chain uses TRBV15 with TRBJ1-5; maybe TRBD1 (6 bases). V lost 2 bases to trimming and J lost 6 bases, with 11 bases between them. This CDR3 spans 14 amino acids. The germline gives CDR1 LNHNV, CDR2 YYDKDF (reference sequence). DNA for the CDR3: TGTGCCACCAGCAGACCCGGGGGGGCTCAGCCCCAGCATTTT. Its protein product is CATSRPGGAQPQHF.

This chain connects TRBV9 to TRBJ2-3; D remains ambiguous. V lost 0 bases and J 5 bases, leaving 16 bases between the germline ends. Germline CDR1 and CDR2: SGDLS and YYNGEE. This CDR3 has 16 amino acids. CDR3 DNA sequence: TGTGCCAGCAGCGTAGCTCAAGTAGTTTATGGAGATACGCAGTATTTT. Protein product: CASSVAQVVYGDTQYF.

The rearrangement uses TRBV18 and TRBJ2-1, with 8 bases lining up with TRBD2. The germline V gene has CDR1 KGHSH and CDR2 LQKENI. V lost 1 base, J lost 3 bases, and 8 bases stayed unmatched. The CDR3 contains 17 residues. Here the CDR3 reads CASSPRLRGVNYNEQFF. In DNA, the CDR3 is TGTGCCAGCTCACCACGGTTGCGGGGGGTCAACTACAATGAGCAGTTCTTC.

The chain employs TRBV2 and TRBJ2-7; TRBD2 agrees at 7 bases. The CDR3 is 15 amino acids. V was clipped by 1 base and J by 0 bases; unmatched bases: 3. The germline V gene encodes CDR1 SNHLY and CDR2 FYNNEI. CDR3 residues: CASSEGSSGSYEQYF. Written as DNA, the CDR3 is TGTGCCAGCAGTGAAGGGTCTAGCGGCTCCTACGAGCAGTACTTC.

This clone has more than one count but fewer than ten. The chain has TRBV7-9 and TRBJ2-2, with a possible D match to TRBD2 (6 bases). Trimming cost V 6 bases and J 4 bases, with 9 bases left between them. This CDR3 is built from 13 residues. Per germline, CDR1 SEHNR and CDR2 FQNEAQ (reference sequence). CDR3 sequence (DNA): TGTGCCAGCAGATGGGACTCCACCGGGGAGCTGTTTTTT. Protein sequence: CASRWDSTGELFF. Full variable domain (remainder filled in from reference TRBV7-9 and TRBJ2-2): DTGVSQNPRHKITKRGQNVTFRCDPISEHNRLYWYRQTLGQGPEFLTYFQNEAQLEKSRLLSDRFSAERPKGSFSTLEIQRTEQGDSAMYLCASRWDSTGELFFGEGSRLTVL.

This clone has a handful of counts. The chain combines TRBV6-1 with TRBJ2-2; D unresolved. Germline-derived CDR1 and CDR2 are MNHNS and SASEGT. CDR3 length: 15 residues. V gave up 2 bases and J gave up 4 bases, with 11 bases separating them. CDR3 amino acids: CASSEMMGGTGELFF. CDR3 bases: TGTGCCAGCAGTGAAATGATGGGCGGCACCGGGGAGCTGTTTTTT.

The chain carries TRBV9 and TRBJ2-5; D unclear. The V and J ends lost 2 bases and 5 bases respectively, with 10 bases between them. From germline, CDR1 is SGDLS and CDR2 YYNGEE. This CDR3 spans 13 amino acids. CDR3: CASSVDRLETQYF. The CDR3 nucleotides read TGTGCCAGCAGCGTCGATCGTTTGGAGACCCAGTACTTC.

The CDR3 loop reads CASSFAGTSASGNTIYF. The CDR3 DNA follows: TGTGCCAGCAGCTTCGCCGGGACGTCGGCTTCTGGAAACACCATATATTTT. The gene calls are TRBV7-2 and TRBJ1-3; a weak D match, TRBD1 (5 bases). The CDR3 is made up of 17 amino acids. CDR1 and CDR2 from the germline V gene are SGHTA and FQGNSA. V was pared by 3 bases and J by 1 base, with 16 bases between.

V usage is TRBV15 and J usage is TRBJ2-2; D unclear. Germline CDR1 reads LNHNV; CDR2 reads YYDKDF (reference sequence). V was cut by 2 bases and J by 7 bases, with 8 bases left in between. This CDR3 contains 13 residues. The CDR3 DNA reads TGTGCCACCAGCAGACTTACTTACGGGGAGCTGTTTTTT. This gives the protein CATSRLTYGELFF.

This clone was seen just once. The CDR3 bases are TGTGCCAGCAGCTTTACAGGGTATGGCTACACCTTC. The encoded protein is CASSFTGYGYTF. The chain has TRBV13 and TRBJ1-2, with D possibly being TRBD1 (6 bases). Trimming removed 3 bases at V and 5 bases at J, with 7 bases between. Germline V gene lookup returns CDR1 PRHDT and CDR2 FYEKMQ (reference sequence). The CDR3 extends over 12 amino acids.

This chain connects TRBV2 to TRBJ2-7; D remains ambiguous. V dropped 3 bases and J dropped 2 bases, with 8 bases sitting between them. The CDR3 totals 13 residues. Germline V gene lookup returns CDR1 SNHLY and CDR2 FYNNEI. The CDR3 spells CASSEARPYEQYF. Written as DNA, the CDR3 is TGTGCCAGCAGTGAGGCCAGACCCTACGAGCAGTACTTC.

This chain joins TRBV9 and TRBJ1-6; D not certain. The CDR3 is 12 residues long. V was cut by 4 bases and J by 7 bases, with 6 bases left in between. Germline values: CDR1 SGDLS, CDR2 YYNGEE. This CDR3 reads CASSPRNSPLHF. The CDR3, as DNA: TGTGCCAGCAGCCCGAGAAATTCACCCCTCCACTTT.

This chain links TRBV5-1 with TRBJ2-2; TRBD2 agrees at 8 bases. The germline V gene encodes CDR1 SGHRS and CDR2 YFSETQ. The V and J ends lost 0 bases and 10 bases, in that order; junction bases with no gene match: 8. The CDR3 runs 15 residues. The DNA for the CDR3 is TGCGCCAGCAGCTTGGAAATAGCGGGACTCTCGGAGCTGTTTTTT. Residues: CASSLEIAGLSELFF.

This chain uses TRBV30 with TRBJ2-3; D is unclear. The CDR3 consists of 10 residues. In germline, CDR1 is GTSNPN, CDR2 SVGIG (reference sequence). Deletions cut 4 bases from V and 5 bases from J, with 4 bases between. The CDR3 is CAWMRDTQYF. CDR3 nucleotides: TGTGCCTGGATGAGAGATACGCAGTATTTT.

V gene TRBV6-1 combines with J gene TRBJ2-5; 10 bases agree with TRBD1. The ends lost 5 bases at V and 0 bases at J; junction bases unmatched: 6. Germline CDR1 and CDR2: MNHNS and SASEGT. The CDR3 runs to 16 residues. The CDR3 bases are TGTGCCAGCAGTCAAGGGACAGGGGTGAACCAAGAGACCCAGTACTTC. This sequence encodes CASSQGTGVNQETQYF.

This sequence joins TRBV4-2 and TRBJ1-2; D remains unclear. The germline V gene encodes CDR1 LGHNA and CDR2 YNFKEQ. CDR3 length: 13 residues. Trimming cost V 4 bases and J 4 bases, with 10 bases left between them. CDR3 sequence: CASSPPGPYGYTF. The CDR3 DNA is TGTGCCAGCAGCCCCCCGGGTCCCTATGGCTACACCTTC.

This chain connects TRBV18 to TRBJ1-1; 12 bases align to TRBD1. The CDR3 loop spans 15 amino acids. J gave up 5 bases and V 3 bases, and 4 bases lay outside the gene matches. Germline V gene data show CDR1 as KGHSH and CDR2 as LQKENI. The CDR3 spells CASSPGQGARTEAFF. CDR3 in DNA: TGTGCCAGCTCACCGGGACAGGGGGCGAGGACTGAAGCTTTCTTT.

The chain carries TRBV18 and TRBJ2-5, with TRBD1 matching over 7 bases. J was trimmed by 5 bases and V by 6 bases; bases with no gene match: 6. Germline CDR1 KGHSH, CDR2 LQKENI. The CDR3 sequence is 13 residues long. Here the CDR3 reads CASSRGRSETQYF. The CDR3 DNA reads TGTGCCAGCTCTAGGGGGCGGTCGGAGACCCAGTACTTC.

V and J are TRBV6-5 and TRBJ1-1, with D perhaps TRBD1 (5 bases). CDR3 size: 16 residues. Germline CDR1 reads MNHEY; CDR2 reads SVGAGI. Trimming removed 2 bases from V and 4 bases from J, with 17 bases in between. This chain's CDR3 is CASSYLIDSLRTEAFF. The CDR3 DNA is TGTGCCAGCAGTTACCTTATTGACAGTCTGCGCACTGAAGCTTTCTTT.